This TCR beta chain comes out of a study of blood T cell repertoires in COVID-19. Looking at the study overall: From the United States, Italy and Spain came samples of acute and convalescent COVID-19. PBMCs, B-cell-depleted T cells, or T cells were the source of the cDNA or gDNA that made up the material.

The CDR3 loop spans 15 amino acids. Germline CDR1 and CDR2: SGHAT and FQDESV (reference sequence). V lost 2 bases, J lost 3 bases, and 14 bases lay in between. In the original workflow: How many nucleated cells were present was estimated from reference gene primer amplification. Assay used: immunoSEQ multiplex PCR; TCRdb lists only in-frame clones, some missing. The V and J calls and clone size were taken over from that table, and D and trimming were inferred from the DNA. The profile shows 140,000 or so clones, over 80% of them singletons. The sample taken for sequencing was peripheral blood. The genes are TRBV11-1 and TRBJ2-7; maybe TRBD2 (6 bases). The TCR sequence derives from a woman aged 50 to 60 with acute or convalescent COVID-19. CDR3 protein: CASSLNWRGLYEQYF. In nucleotides, the CDR3 is TGTGCCAGCAGCTTAAATTGGCGGGGCCTCTACGAGCAGTACTTC.